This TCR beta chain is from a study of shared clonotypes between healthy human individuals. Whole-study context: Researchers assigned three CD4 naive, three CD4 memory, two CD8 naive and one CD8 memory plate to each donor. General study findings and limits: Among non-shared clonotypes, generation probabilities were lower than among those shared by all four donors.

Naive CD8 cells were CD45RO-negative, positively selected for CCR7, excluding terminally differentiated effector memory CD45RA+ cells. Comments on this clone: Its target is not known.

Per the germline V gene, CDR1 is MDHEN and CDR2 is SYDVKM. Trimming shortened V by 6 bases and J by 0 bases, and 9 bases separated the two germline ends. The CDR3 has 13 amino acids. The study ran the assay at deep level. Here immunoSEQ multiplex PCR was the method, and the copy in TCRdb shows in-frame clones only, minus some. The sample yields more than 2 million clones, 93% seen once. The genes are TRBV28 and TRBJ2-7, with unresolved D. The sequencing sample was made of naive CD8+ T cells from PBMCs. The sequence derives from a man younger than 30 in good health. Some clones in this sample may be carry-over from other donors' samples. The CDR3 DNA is TGTGCCAGCAGGTTTCAGGCCTCCTACGAGCAGTACTTC. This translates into CASRFQASYEQYF. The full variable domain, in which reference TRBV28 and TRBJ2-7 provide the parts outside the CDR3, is DVKVTQSSRYLVKRTGEKVFLECVQDMDHENMFWYRQDPGLGLRLIYFSYDVKMKEKGDIPEGYSVSREKKERFSLILESASTNQTSMYLCASRFQASYEQYFGPGTRLTVT.